This T cell receptor beta chain was sequenced in a study of cytomegalovirus exposure and HLA in healthy donors. Study conclusions and caveats: CMV antigen specificity was confirmed in vitro for three CMV-associated chains. An analysis that came later showed most CMV-associated TCR beta chains appearing HLA-restricted.

V lost 6 bases and J lost 7; bases outside the gene matches: 9. The CDR3 runs 14 residues. Germline V gene sequence: CDR1 MNHEY, CDR2 SMNVEV (reference sequence). Amplification used 60 Vbeta primers and 13 Jbeta primers. Assay used: immunoSEQ multiplex PCR; TCRdb lists only in-frame clones, some missing. The data show roughly 200,000 clones, more than 60% seen once. In the case of this clone: The antigen is unknown.

The receptor was isolated from a man aged 50-60 years in good health and CMV-seronegative. The chain recombines TRBV27 with TRBJ2-1; 7 bases map to TRBD1. The sample was PBMCs. CDR3 region: CASSPPTGLNEQFF. The CDR3 nucleotides read TGTGCCAGCAGCCCCCCGACAGGGTTGAATGAGCAGTTCTTC.